This TCR beta chain is from a study of T-cell memory formation after mild COVID-19 (dated by TCRdb to about 2021). Broadly, across the study: Most TCR sequence clusters were specific to one of the two donors. Longitudinal TCRalpha and TCRbeta repertoire sequencing tracked T-cell clones expanding and contracting after mild COVID-19 in a couple of donors. Two young, previously healthy adult volunteers made up the cohort, one male and one female. The study at large found these results: Contracting CD4+ clones were found mainly in CM and EM memory subsets, while CD8+ clones were enriched in EMRA. The study covered only a couple of mild cases, and larger cohorts including severe cases with pre-infection samples were considered necessary. SARS-CoV-2 specificity was not confirmed for the second-wave clones peaking on day 37. Clones contracting from day 15 to 85 had balanced CD4/CD8 phenotypes, while a second wave expanding from day 15 to 37 was biased towards CD4+. Some responding clones were detected in pre-infection memory, suggesting pre-existing cross-reactive memory T cells joined the SARS-CoV-2 response.

The CDR3 contains 14 residues, cysteine and phenylalanine counted. Only CDR3 DNA remains: 42 bases, in frame from the first base. CDR1 and CDR2 are drawn from the germline V gene: SNHLY, FYNNEI. V lost 5 bases and J lost 3 bases, and the count of bases not matched to a germline gene is 2. Ficoll-Paque density gradient centrifugation was used to isolate PBMCs. Sequencing was performed on an Illumina NovaSeq 6000. Using 5'RACE with constant-segment primers, TCRalpha and TCRbeta cDNA libraries were constructed, with sample barcodes and unique molecular identifiers added in the process. Trizol reagent was used to extract RNA from every sample. Amplification of the libraries took two PCR steps, and the second step added a second sample barcode plus Illumina TruSeq adapters. Libraries were sequenced on an Illumina NovaSeq with 2 x 150 bp paired-end reads. For the original study's pipeline: Demultiplexing of reads and collapsing into UMI-guided consensus sequences were performed with migec v1.2.7. Using mixcr v2.1.11, the UMI consensuses were aligned to TRA and TRB V and J templates and assembled into clonotypes. Clonotypes were classified as expanded or contracted when called significant by both edgeR and NoisET, with noise models trained on biological replicates. For edgeR calls, a false discovery rate-adjusted p below 0.01 and a log2 fold-change threshold of 1 were applied. As an exploratory analysis of dynamics, max-normalized trajectories of the 1000 most abundant clonotypes were examined by PCA with hierarchical clustering. Separately sequenced CD4+ and CD8+ repertoires were used to assign a CD4 or CD8 phenotype to each responding clone. TCRdb reprocessing: public reads trimmed at Q25 with fastp, clones called with MiXCR, in-frame beta chains kept. Entries that share a CDR3 protein sequence are merged under the most common genes and DNA. The V and J calls follow TCRdb's processing rather than the paper's. In all, the sample holds 470,000 or so distinct CDR3 sequences, and around a sixth of those were seen once. 9% to 15% of the sample is taken by the ten largest.

The table lists this clonotype with a count of one. Its antigen is still unknown. Within one base of it there is no much larger clone, and no base qualities were kept. A single read counts as weak evidence. In this chain, TRBV2 is recombined with TRBJ1-4; 8 central nucleotides agree with TRBD1. Sequencing was performed on PBMCs or a T cell subset sorted from them (not recorded which). The TCR comes from an adult woman who had mild COVID-19 (a few samples of this study predate the infection). The sample titles of this study are shuffled in the database, so cell type and time point are left out; the donor was told from shared clones. The CDR3: CASSPGQANEKLFF. In nucleotides, the sequence is TGTGCCAGCAGTCCGGGACAGGCTAATGAAAAACTGTTTTTT.